This T cell receptor beta chain was sequenced during a study of post-analysis software for immune sequencing data. Study-wide points: With F measure, samples from one preparation batch clustered together strongly. Relative to controls, patients had a handful of TRBV segments at higher frequency, with TRBV5-6, TRBV5-1 and TRBV20-1 among these. Those with multiple sclerosis, the patient group, showed significantly lower normalized Chao1 diversity than controls.

V was trimmed by 4 bases and J by 0 bases, leaving 16 bases between them. In germline, CDR1 is SQVTM, CDR2 ANQGSEA. The CDR3 loop spans 16 amino acids. The TCR beta cDNA libraries carried unique molecular identifiers. From the PCR reads, TCRdb called clonotypes with MiXCR, one entry per CDR3 protein. The sample lists some 800,000 distinct CDR3 sequences, approximately 44% seen once, with roughly 4.9% in the top ten. To note about this clonotype: What it binds is unknown.

The J gene is TRBJ2-1, the V gene TRBV29-1; D not resolved. The specimen sequenced was blood. The TCR sequence derives from a girl aged 10-17 years with multiple sclerosis. The CDR3 region is CSVAIRPRASYNEQFF. CDR3 DNA sequence: TGCAGCGTTGCAATTCGGCCCCGGGCCTCCTACAATGAGCAGTTCTTC.